Below are 13 T cell receptor beta chains sequenced from a single sample in a study of beta chain features in type 1 diabetes. No antigens are known for them. Expressed TCRB transcripts got sequenced, as all isolated RNA was reverse transcribed. Profiling relied on immunoSEQ multiplex PCR, and the TCRdb table lists in-frame clones only, not all of them. Among tens of thousands of clones listed, 66% were seen once. Study-wide points: All four CD4+ subsets from Type 1 diabetes patients carried moderately but significantly shorter TCRB CDR3s.

The specimen was Tregs from blood. The receptors stem from a man aged 25 to 40 with type 1 diabetes. Some clones in this sample may be carry-over from other donors' samples.

The chain uses TRBV5-4 and TRBJ1-1; D uncertain. The CDR3 has 14 amino acids. Germline CDR1 is SGHNT and CDR2 is YYREEE (reference sequence). Trimming pared 0 bases from V and 4 bases from J, leaving 10 bases between. CDR3 bases: TGTGCCAGCAGCTTGGGGGGAGGAAGCACTGAAGCTTTCTTT. Protein product: CASSLGGGSTEAFF.

The table lists this clone with a count of one. This chain uses TRBV6-6 with TRBJ1-1; D remains unclear. The length of the CDR3 is 12 residues. The germline V and J ends were trimmed by 6 bases and 6 bases, with 11 bases remaining between them. Germline CDR1 is MNHNY and CDR2 is SVGAGI (reference sequence). CDR3 bases: TGTGCCAGCAGGGACTTGTTTGCTGAAGCTTTCTTT. Translated: CASRDLFAEAFF.

This chain joins TRBV14 and TRBJ2-2, with 7 bases identical to TRBD1. CDR1 is SGHDN and CDR2 is FVKESK in the germline V gene. The CDR3 totals 14 residues. After removal of 8 bases from V and 2 bases from J, the junction contained 5 bases not matched to a gene. Here the CDR3 DNA reads TGTGCCAGCGGCGGACAGGTCAACACCGGGGAGCTGTTTTTT. It yields the protein CASGGQVNTGELFF.

The chain employs TRBV7-8 and TRBJ1-5; D is uncertain. Germline CDR1 and CDR2: SGHVS and FQNEAQ. V dropped 0 bases and J dropped 9 bases, with 18 bases sitting between them. The CDR3 runs to 16 residues. CDR3 sequence: CASSLAHKRTGLPQHF. Here the CDR3 DNA reads TGTGCCAGCAGCTTAGCGCACAAGCGGACCGGGCTGCCCCAGCATTTT.

This rearrangement joins TRBV6-1 to TRBJ1-5; a weak D match, TRBD1 (5 bases). V was shortened by 10 bases and J by 0 bases, with 10 bases between the two germline ends. Germline V gives CDR1 MNHNS, CDR2 SASEGT. The CDR3 runs to 13 residues. This CDR3 reads CAITGNSNQPQHF. The CDR3 region has the DNA TGTGCCATCACAGGAAATAGCAATCAGCCCCAGCATTTT.

V and J are TRBV28 and TRBJ2-7; weak D call: TRBD1 (5 bases). CDR1 and CDR2 (germline): MDHEN, SYDVKM. Trimming left V 7 bases short and J 3 bases short, with 13 bases between. This CDR3 is 13 amino acids long. CDR3 loop: CASTHRMLYEQYF. CDR3 bases: TGTGCCAGCACCCACAGGATGCTCTACGAGCAGTACTTC. Supplemented by reference TRBV28 and TRBJ2-7, the full variable domain reads DVKVTQSSRYLVKRTGEKVFLECVQDMDHENMFWYRQDPGLGLRLIYFSYDVKMKEKGDIPEGYSVSREKKERFSLILESASTNQTSMYLCASTHRMLYEQYFGPGTRLTVT.

This clone has just one count. The chain couples TRBV29-1 to TRBJ2-2; D is perhaps TRBD1 (5 bases). Germline V gene lookup returns CDR1 SQVTM and CDR2 ANQGSEA. There are 13 residues in the CDR3. Between the trimmed V and J ends, which lost 7 bases and 3 bases, there was a span of 12 bases. DNA for the CDR3: TGCAGCGCAATAGACAGAGACACCGGGGAGCTGTTTTTT. As protein: CSAIDRDTGELFF.

This clone was counted once. V usage is TRBV9 and J usage is TRBJ2-1; 7 bases map to TRBD2. The trim removed 0 bases at V and 9 bases at J, leaving 9 bases unmatched. This CDR3 is 15 amino acids long. Germline V gene sequence: CDR1 SGDLS, CDR2 YYNGEE. Here the CDR3 DNA reads TGTGCCAGCAGCGTAGGGGCTAGCGGTAGAGGTGAGCAGTTCTTC. Its protein product is CASSVGASGRGEQFF.

This clone was seen just once. The V and J genes are TRBV11-2 and TRBJ2-2; TRBD2 agrees at 8 bases. The CDR3 has 15 residues. Germline lookup yields CDR1 SGHAT and CDR2 FQNNGV. The junction had 5 bases not matched to a gene; V was cut back by 3 bases and J by 5 bases. The CDR3 sequence: CASSFRGGSTGELFF. CDR3 nucleotides: TGTGCCAGCAGCTTCCGGGGGGGCAGTACCGGGGAGCTGTTTTTT.

The gene calls are TRBV29-1 and TRBJ2-4, with a weak D call TRBD2 (6 bases). Trimming shortened V by 6 bases and J by 6 bases, and 18 bases separated the two germline ends. Germline V gene sequence: CDR1 SQVTM, CDR2 ANQGSEA. This CDR3 has 14 amino acids. In DNA, the CDR3 is TGCAGCGTAATAGGTGCGGGGTGGGGAAACATTCAGTACTTC. This encodes CSVIGAGWGNIQYF.

The chain links TRBV5-4 to TRBJ2-1; 8 bases match TRBD1. V gave up 0 bases and J gave up 12 bases; unmatched junction bases: 11. The germline V gene has CDR1 SGHNT and CDR2 YYREEE (reference sequence). This CDR3 has 15 residues. CDR3 bases: TGTGCCAGCAGCTTGGGTGTTCCCGGACAGGGATCGCAGTTCTTC. Translation: CASSLGVPGQGSQFF.

The chain has TRBV7-2 and TRBJ2-1, with 8 bases identical to TRBD2. The CDR3 sequence is 17 residues long. Germline V gene data show CDR1 as SGHTA and CDR2 as FQGNSA. J lost 4 bases, V lost 5 bases, and 13 bases had no gene match. The CDR3 DNA is TGTGCCAGCAGCATTTCTCTTAGCGGGGCTGTTTACAATGAGCAGTTCTTC. Amino acid sequence: CASSISLSGAVYNEQFF.

The J gene is TRBJ2-3, the V gene TRBV19; possibly TRBD1 for D (5 bases). This CDR3 region has 15 residues. V lost 3 bases to trimming and J lost 6 bases, with 16 bases between them. Germline V gene data show CDR1 as LNHDA and CDR2 as SQIVND (reference sequence). CDR3 sequence: CASSIFLTVADTQYF. DNA of the CDR3: TGTGCCAGTAGTATCTTTCTGACAGTTGCGGATACGCAGTATTTT.